One and the same sample provided the 10 T cell receptor beta chains below, sequenced in a study of blood T cell repertoires in COVID-19. Assay: immunoSEQ multiplex PCR; the TCRdb copy retains only in-frame clones and omits some. Of some 150,000 clones listed, approximately 82% are singletons. The sequenced sample was peripheral blood. These receptors all stem from a woman aged 45-59 years with acute or convalescent COVID-19.

This clone was recorded only once. Here the CDR3 reads CASSLARPQETQYF. The CDR3 nucleotides are TGTGCCAGCAGCTTAGCGCGGCCTCAAGAGACCCAGTACTTC. The V gene is TRBV7-2, the J gene TRBJ2-5; no clear D. Germline values: CDR1 SGHTA, CDR2 FQGNSA. This CDR3 region has 14 residues. The V end was cut by 0 bases, the J end by 2 bases, with 7 bases between.

This clone was counted a few times. This chain connects TRBV18 to TRBJ2-1; TRBD2 matches at 14 bases. Looked up from germline, CDR1 is KGHSH and CDR2 is LQKENI. The CDR3 sequence is 15 residues long. With 3 bases clipped from V and 5 bases from J, the junction kept 0 bases outside the gene matches. CDR3 loop: CASSPGLAGDNEQFF. The DNA of the CDR3 is TGTGCCAGCTCACCGGGACTAGCGGGAGACAATGAGCAGTTCTTC.

The chain employs TRBV24-1 and TRBJ2-1, with 8 bases identical to TRBD1. Losses at the gene ends were 5 bases for V and 0 bases for J; bases not matched to a gene: 2. Germline CDR1 KGHDR, CDR2 SFDVKD. The CDR3 consists of 15 residues. The chain's CDR3 is CATSGGQGSYNEQFF. The CDR3 DNA reads TGTGCCACCAGTGGCGGACAGGGCTCCTACAATGAGCAGTTCTTC.

This clone was observed a few times. The V and J genes are TRBV2 and TRBJ1-6; 11 nucleotides agree with TRBD1. Germline V gene sequence: CDR1 SNHLY, CDR2 FYNNEI. This CDR3 region has 19 residues. With 6 bases clipped from V and 0 bases from J, the junction kept 10 bases outside the gene matches. CDR3 coding DNA: TGTGCCAGCAGGCCAGCGGACAGGGGGCAGAGCTCCTATAATTCACCCCTCCACTTT. Translated, it gives CASRPADRGQSSYNSPLHF.

CDR3: CASSLVAGAISGELFF. In nucleotides, the CDR3 is TGTGCCAGCAGCTTAGTAGCGGGAGCGATCTCCGGGGAGCTGTTTTTT. The gene calls are TRBV7-2 and TRBJ2-2; TRBD2 matches 9 bases. The CDR3 extends over 16 amino acids. Germline values: CDR1 SGHTA, CDR2 FQGNSA. With 1 base clipped from V and 6 bases from J, the junction kept 6 bases outside the gene matches.

The chain has TRBV5-1 and TRBJ2-1; possible D gene TRBD1, 5 bases. V was pared by 5 bases and J by 2 bases, with 14 bases between. The CDR3 covers 15 residues. Germline CDR1 and CDR2: SGHRS and YFSETQ. Here the CDR3 reads CASRTRAAPYNEQFF. As DNA, the CDR3 is TGCGCCAGCAGGACCAGGGCGGCGCCCTACAATGAGCAGTTCTTC.

V gene TRBV5-6 combines with J gene TRBJ1-5; possible D gene TRBD1, 6 bases. CDR3 size: 15 residues. Germline CDR1 reads SGHDT; CDR2 reads YYEEEE. Trimming took off 5 bases at V and 0 bases at J, with 12 bases between the two ends. The CDR3 sequence: CASRRRTDSNQPQHF. The CDR3 nucleotides are TGTGCCAGCAGGCGCCGGACAGATAGCAATCAGCCCCAGCATTTT.

The count of this clone is one. This rearrangement joins TRBV3-1 (or the pseudogene TRBV3-2) to TRBJ1-5; 7 bases line up with TRBD1. Looked up from germline, CDR1 is LGHDT and CDR2 is YNNKEL (reference sequence). The CDR3 is made up of 15 amino acids. V lost 1 base, J lost 2 bases, and 2 bases stayed unmatched. The CDR3 spells CASSQAGGGNQPQHF. The CDR3 DNA follows: TGTGCCAGCAGCCAAGCAGGGGGTGGCAATCAGCCCCAGCATTTT.

The chain carries TRBV29-1 and TRBJ1-1, with 9 bases aligning to TRBD1. Trimming at V came to 4 bases and at J to 4 bases, leaving 16 bases not matched to a gene. Germline V gives CDR1 SQVTM, CDR2 ANQGSEA. This CDR3 comprises 17 residues. The CDR3 DNA reads TGCAGCGTTGTTTCGGGACAGGGTAGGATTCGTCCCACTGAAGCTTTCTTT. Protein product: CSVVSGQGRIRPTEAFF.

V usage is TRBV7-2 and J usage is TRBJ1-1; D remains unclear. The V and J ends lost 1 base and 3 bases respectively, with 9 bases between them. The CDR3 runs to 14 residues. Per the germline V gene, CDR1 is SGHTA and CDR2 is FQGNSA. This CDR3 reads CASSLDTAYTEAFF. For the CDR3, the DNA is TGTGCCAGCAGCTTAGACACAGCATACACTGAAGCTTTCTTT.